This paragraph reports one T cell receptor beta chain. Use of 60 Vbeta and 13 Jbeta primers characterized the PCR. Generated by immunoSEQ multiplex PCR, the TCRdb table keeps only in-frame clones and is missing some. This sample has 150,000 to 200,000 clones, with 84% found just once. The data stem from a study of cytomegalovirus exposure and HLA in healthy donors. This CDR3 spans 16 amino acids. V trimming: 3 bases; J trimming: 0 bases; junction bases outside the gene matches: 7. Germline assignment: CDR1 SEHNR and CDR2 FQNEAQ (reference sequence). The V and J genes are TRBV7-9 and TRBJ1-1, with 7 bases fitting TRBD1. This receptor was taken from a boy aged 5 to 17 in good health and CMV-seronegative. Specimen: PBMCs. The CDR3 protein is CASSFGAGGMNTEAFF. For the CDR3, the DNA is TGTGCCAGCAGCTTCGGGGCAGGGGGGATGAACACTGAAGCTTTCTTT.